These 5 T cell receptor beta chains originate from one sample sequenced in a study of T cells in Graves' hyperthyroidism and ophthalmopathy. The TCR beta CDR3 regions underwent amplification using RNA transcripts as the source. HTBI primers were the set used in a first-round RT-PCR of the TCR CDR3. TCRdb re-called the multiplex PCR reads with MiXCR, one entry per CDR3 protein. The repertoire holds more than 550,000 distinct CDR3 sequences, roughly 46% seen once, with 7% to 7.5% in the top ten. The sequencing input was peripheral blood or thyroid tissue (not recorded which). The receptors shown here come from an adult man with Graves' disease, either hyperthyroidism or ophthalmopathy (not recorded which).

The rearrangement uses TRBV7-8 and TRBJ2-5; TRBD1 aligns across 9 bases. The CDR3 consists of 16 residues. CDR1 and CDR2 from the germline V gene are SGHVS and FQNEAQ. Trimming cost V 5 bases and J 4 bases; bases outside gene matches: 11. The CDR3 is CASSPDRGTVGETQYF. CDR3 sequence (DNA): TGTGCCAGCAGCCCCGACAGGGGGACGGTTGGAGAGACCCAGTACTTC.

This clonotype was observed a handful of times. The chain links TRBV29-1 to TRBJ1-2; D is uncertain. Per the germline V gene, CDR1 is SQVTM and CDR2 is ANQGSEA. The CDR3 consists of 12 residues. V lost 0 bases, J lost 8 bases, and 10 bases lay in between. The CDR3 DNA sequence: TGCAGCGTTGAAGATAAGGGTCCGGGCTACACCTTC. Translating gives CSVEDKGPGYTF.

This clonotype was seen at least ten times. This chain links TRBV6-5 with TRBJ2-7; no firm D call. This CDR3 has 11 residues. Germline V CDR1 and CDR2: MNHEY, SVGAGI. V was clipped by 5 bases and J by 6 bases, with 8 bases between them. The CDR3 region has the DNA TGTGCCAGCAGTGAGTTGTCCGAGCAGTACTTC. It specifies CASSELSEQYF.

This clonotype was found many times. The chain recombines TRBV29-1 with TRBJ1-2; no reliable D call. V shed 5 bases and J shed 4 bases, with 14 bases lying between them. The CDR3 extends over 13 amino acids. Germline values: CDR1 SQVTM, CDR2 ANQGSEA. This CDR3 reads CSVKGGETYGYTF. The CDR3 bases are TGCAGCGTTAAGGGAGGTGAAACCTATGGCTACACCTTC.

About this clonotype: Possible read error: a much larger clone is one base away. The CDR3 DNA reads TGTGCCAGCAGCAGGGAACCAACTAATGAAAAACTGTTTTTT. It codes for CASSREPTNEKLFF. The chain uses TRBV2 and TRBJ1-4; TRBD1 is a possible D gene (5 bases). From germline, CDR1 is SNHLY and CDR2 FYNNEI. Trimming left V 6 bases short and J 0 bases short, with 8 bases between. The CDR3 is 14 amino acids.